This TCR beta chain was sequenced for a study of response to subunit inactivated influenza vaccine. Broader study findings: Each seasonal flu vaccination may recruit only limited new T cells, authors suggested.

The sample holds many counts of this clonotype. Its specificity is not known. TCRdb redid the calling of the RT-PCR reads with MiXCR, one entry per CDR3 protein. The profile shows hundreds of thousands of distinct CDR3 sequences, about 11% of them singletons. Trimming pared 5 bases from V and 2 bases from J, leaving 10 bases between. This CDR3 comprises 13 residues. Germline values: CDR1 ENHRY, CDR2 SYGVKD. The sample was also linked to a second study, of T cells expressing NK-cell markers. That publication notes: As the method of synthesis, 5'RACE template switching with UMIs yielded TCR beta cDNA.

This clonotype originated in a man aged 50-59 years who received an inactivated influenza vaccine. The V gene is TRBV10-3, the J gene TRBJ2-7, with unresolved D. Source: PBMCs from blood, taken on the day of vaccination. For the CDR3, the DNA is TGTGCCATCAGTTGGGCGGCTGCCTACGAGCAGTACTTC. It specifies CAISWAAAYEQYF.